A selection of T cell receptor beta chains follows, all from one sample in a study of blood T cell repertoires in COVID-19. Libraries were prepared by immunoSEQ multiplex PCR; TCRdb keeps only in-frame clonotypes and omits some of them. The sample has about 37,000 clones, approximately 88% seen once. Material: peripheral blood. Receptors were obtained from a human donor in a cohort sampled during active COVID-19. Each CDR3 is given with its conserved first and last residue. The D gene is left open where the match is weak. Clone size is not always given. Where it is, it says once, few, many or a class for expanded clones.

d_gene: TRBD1; abundance: -; j_gene: TRBJ1-5; v_gene: TRBV19; CDR3aa: CASSRQGNNQPQHF
d_gene: -; abundance: medium-sized; j_gene: TRBJ2-6; v_gene: TRBV30; CDR3aa: CALSTASGANVLTF
d_gene: -; abundance: -; j_gene: TRBJ2-3; v_gene: TRBV23-1; CDR3aa: CASRLRVITDTQYF
d_gene: -; abundance: -; j_gene: TRBJ2-7; v_gene: TRBV5-1; CDR3aa: CASSFGAGRGAYEQYF
d_gene: TRBD1; abundance: -; j_gene: TRBJ1-1; v_gene: TRBV6-5; CDR3aa: CASTRQGTAEAFF
d_gene: -; abundance: -; j_gene: TRBJ1-2; v_gene: TRBV7-2; CDR3aa: CASSLGIRRGVNYGYTF
d_gene: TRBD2; abundance: -; j_gene: TRBJ2-7; v_gene: TRBV9; CDR3aa: CASSVGLTYEQYF
d_gene: -; abundance: -; j_gene: TRBJ2-1; v_gene: TRBV7-2; CDR3aa: CASSLASYGNEQFF
d_gene: -; abundance: -; j_gene: TRBJ1-1; v_gene: TRBV28; CDR3aa: CASSSRTYVNTEAFF
d_gene: TRBD2; abundance: -; j_gene: TRBJ2-7; v_gene: TRBV7-2; CDR3aa: CASRSSGGPTYEQYF
d_gene: TRBD2; abundance: few; j_gene: TRBJ2-1; v_gene: TRBV29-1; CDR3aa: CSVEWSSGRSYNEQFF
d_gene: -; abundance: -; j_gene: TRBJ2-7; v_gene: TRBV29-1; CDR3aa: CSVGSGLGYEQYF
d_gene: TRBD2; abundance: -; j_gene: TRBJ2-2; v_gene: TRBV2; CDR3aa: CATTGTSGGAGELFF
d_gene: TRBD1; abundance: -; j_gene: TRBJ2-3; v_gene: TRBV29-1; CDR3aa: CSVQQGSYTDTQYF
d_gene: TRBD2; abundance: -; j_gene: TRBJ2-1; v_gene: TRBV5-1; CDR3aa: CASSWGGGGNEQFF
d_gene: TRBD2; abundance: -; j_gene: TRBJ2-3; v_gene: TRBV19; CDR3aa: CASTSWTSGRTDTQYF